These 28 T cell receptor beta chains share one sample of origin, sequenced in a study of cytomegalovirus exposure and HLA in healthy donors. The PCR contained 60 Vbeta and 13 Jbeta primers. The protocol was immunoSEQ multiplex PCR, while the TCRdb copy is restricted to in-frame clones and leaves out a portion. Of under 250,000 clones listed, over 65% were seen once; the top ten hold about 2.8%. Sequenced: PBMCs. Every receptor here comes from a woman aged 30 to 39 in good health and CMV-seronegative.

This rearrangement joins TRBV13 to TRBJ1-1, with 10 bases identical to TRBD1. The CDR3 runs to 13 residues. CDR1 is PRHDT and CDR2 is FYEKMQ in the germline V gene (reference sequence). The junction had 4 bases not matched to a gene; V was cut back by 6 bases and J by 6 bases. CDR3 in amino acids: CASRQTGGAEAFF. Here the CDR3 DNA reads TGTGCCAGCAGGCAGACAGGGGGCGCTGAAGCTTTCTTT.

The genes are TRBV28 and TRBJ2-1; 9 bases are shared with TRBD2. V was clipped by 8 bases and J by 0 bases; unmatched bases: 8. CDR1 is MDHEN, CDR2 SYDVKM, per germline. The CDR3 sequence is 16 residues long. The CDR3 loop is CASGLAGSFSYNEQFF. The CDR3 nucleotides read TGTGCCAGCGGGCTAGCGGGAAGTTTCTCCTACAATGAGCAGTTCTTC.

The chain uses TRBV7-2 and TRBJ2-5, with TRBD2 matching 10 bases. Trimming at V came to 2 bases and at J to 5 bases, leaving 5 bases not matched to a gene. Looked up from germline, CDR1 is SGHTA and CDR2 is FQGNSA. The CDR3 contains 15 residues. CDR3 DNA sequence: TGTGCCAGCAGCTTATTAGCGGGAGGATCGGAGACCCAGTACTTC. The encoded protein is CASSLLAGGSETQYF.

This chain connects TRBV9 to TRBJ2-2, with D possibly TRBD2 on 5 matching bases. The CDR3 runs 15 residues. Germline V lookup: CDR1 SGDLS, CDR2 YYNGEE. V lost 0 bases and J 2 bases, leaving 8 bases between the germline ends. CDR3 sequence (DNA): TGTGCCAGCAGCGTAGTGGGAGCTAACACCGGGGAGCTGTTTTTT. It encodes CASSVVGANTGELFF.

The CDR3 nucleotides are TGTGCCAGCAGTTACTCACCGGGACAACTATACGAGCAGTACTTC. Amino acid sequence: CASSYSPGQLYEQYF. The J gene is TRBJ2-7, the V gene TRBV6-5, with D maybe TRBD1 (6 bases). V lost 0 bases, J lost 4 bases, and 13 bases lay in between. There are 15 residues in the CDR3. Looked up from germline, CDR1 is MNHEY and CDR2 is SVGAGI.

In this sample, this clone turned up a few times. The chain employs TRBV21-1 and TRBJ2-1; the table's D call of TRBD2 was not tested on the DNA. TRBV21-1 is flagged as a pseudogene. CDR3 size: 14 residues. The CDR3 nucleotides are TGTGCCAGCCCGACTAGCGGGGTCTACAATGAGCAGTTCTTC. Protein product: CASPTSGVYNEQFF.

This chain uses TRBV15 with TRBJ2-3; no definite D call. Germline lookup yields CDR1 LNHNV and CDR2 YYDKDF (reference sequence). This CDR3 has 15 residues. V lost 5 bases to trimming and J lost 4 bases, with 16 bases between them. The CDR3 is CATSPEVVRPDTQYF. CDR3 DNA: TGTGCCACCAGCCCAGAGGTGGTACGCCCAGATACGCAGTATTTT. The whole variable domain, filled in from reference TRBV15 and TRBJ2-3, reads DAMVIQNPRYQVTQFGKPVTLSCSQTLNHNVMYWYQQKSSQAPKLLFHYYDKDFNNEADTPDNFQSRRPNTSFCFLDIRSPGLGDTAMYLCATSPEVVRPDTQYFGPGTRLTVL.

This clone was detected only once. The V and J genes are TRBV7-9 and TRBJ1-2; TRBD1 matches 11 bases. Germline CDR1 is SEHNR and CDR2 is FQNEAQ (reference sequence). The junction had 5 bases not matched to a gene; V was cut back by 5 bases and J by 3 bases. The CDR3 sequence is 15 residues long. In DNA form, the CDR3 reads TGTGCCAGCAGCCTTGGACAGGGGGCTGACTATGGCTACACCTTC. It yields the protein CASSLGQGADYGYTF.

CDR3 in DNA: TGTGCCATCAGTGACTCCTCGACAGGGAATAATGGCTACACCTTC. Residues: CAISDSSTGNNGYTF. The V call is TRBV10-3, the J call TRBJ1-2, with 7 positions matching TRBD1. Germline CDR1 is ENHRY and CDR2 is SYGVKD. There are 15 residues in the CDR3. The ends lost 3 bases at V and 6 bases at J; junction bases unmatched: 10.

V gene TRBV29-1 combines with J gene TRBJ1-1, with TRBD1 matching over 12 bases. After removal of 1 base from V and 4 bases from J, the junction contained 7 bases not matched to a gene. This CDR3 is 16 amino acids long. Per the germline V gene, CDR1 is SQVTM and CDR2 is ANQGSEA. For the CDR3, the DNA is TGCAGCGTTGAAGCGGGACAGGGGGCCGGGGGCACTGAAGCTTTCTTT. It is translated as CSVEAGQGAGGTEAFF.

V is TRBV7-9 and J is TRBJ1-2, with a tentative D call TRBD1 (5 bases). This CDR3 is built from 15 residues. Trimming removed 2 bases from V and 6 bases from J, with 16 bases in between. CDR1 is SEHNR and CDR2 is FQNEAQ in the germline V gene (reference sequence). The CDR3 DNA sequence: TGTGCCAGCAGCTTACTACTCGGGGGAGGCCATGGCTACACCTTC. This sequence encodes CASSLLLGGGHGYTF.

The rearrangement uses TRBV9 and TRBJ1-1; TRBD1 matches at 8 bases. V lost 3 bases to trimming and J lost 4 bases; unmatched junction nucleotides: 5. The CDR3 consists of 14 residues. The germline gives CDR1 SGDLS, CDR2 YYNGEE. CDR3 nucleotide sequence: TGTGCCAGCAGCGCCAAACAGGGGGTCACTGAAGCTTTCTTT. Protein: CASSAKQGVTEAFF.

V and J are TRBV7-9 and TRBJ2-5, with 7 positions matching TRBD2. The germline CDR1 and CDR2 sequences are SEHNR and FQNEAQ (reference sequence). The V gene end was trimmed by 3 bases and the J gene end by 2 bases; junction bases not matched to a gene: 12. This CDR3 has 17 residues. The CDR3 DNA reads as TGTGCCAGCAGCTTCCTCGCAAGACTAGCTGAGCAAGAGACCCAGTACTTC. Its translation: CASSFLARLAEQETQYF.

This rearrangement joins TRBV11-2 to TRBJ2-6; 8 bases align to TRBD1. This CDR3 has 19 amino acids. The germline gives CDR1 SGHAT, CDR2 FQNNGV. J gave up 0 bases and V 1 base, and 8 bases lay outside the gene matches. Written as DNA, the CDR3 is TGTGCCAGCAGCTTAGGCATTGGACAGGGAGTCTCTGGGGCCAACGTCCTGACTTTC. Amino acids: CASSLGIGQGVSGANVLTF.

This clone was counted a single time. The chain links TRBV9 to TRBJ2-2; D is perhaps TRBD2 (5 bases). The CDR3 consists of 15 residues. The germline V gene has CDR1 SGDLS and CDR2 YYNGEE. Trimming removed 0 bases from V and 8 bases from J, with 14 bases in between. CDR3 amino acids: CASSVAPGSWGELFF. The DNA of the CDR3 is TGTGCCAGCAGCGTAGCGCCGGGGTCATGGGGGGAGCTGTTTTTT.

The genes are TRBV27 and TRBJ1-3, with 9 nucleotides matching TRBD1. The CDR3 runs to 17 residues. The V gene's germline CDR1 is MNHEY and CDR2 SMNVEV (reference sequence). Losses at the gene ends were 4 bases for V and 0 bases for J; bases not matched to a gene: 7. The DNA of the CDR3 is TGTGCCAGCAGTTCCCGTCCGGGACAGGGCTCTGGAAACACCATATATTTT. This sequence encodes CASSSRPGQGSGNTIYF.

This chain joins TRBV18 and TRBJ1-4, with D possibly matching TRBD1 (5 bases). Per the germline V gene, CDR1 is KGHSH and CDR2 is LQKENI. V lost 3 bases, J lost 8 bases, and 22 bases lay in between. The CDR3 runs to 17 residues. CDR3 protein: CASSPSLPGTMGEKLFF. CDR3 coding DNA: TGTGCCAGCTCACCCTCCCTCCCAGGGACTATGGGCGAAAAACTGTTTTTT.

The V and J genes are TRBV5-4 and TRBJ2-7; TRBD2 might be the D (7 bases). V was pared by 4 bases and J by 3 bases, with 17 bases between. The CDR3 covers 15 residues. The germline gives CDR1 SGHNT, CDR2 YYREEE (reference sequence). In DNA form, the CDR3 reads TGTGCCAGCAGCCCCGGGGGGCGCTCCCACTACGAGCAGTACTTC. This codes for CASSPGGRSHYEQYF.

This clone showed up just once. The rearrangement joins TRBV19 to TRBJ2-7; 7 nucleotides agree with TRBD1. V was clipped by 5 bases and J by 3 bases; unmatched bases: 7. The germline V gene has CDR1 LNHDA and CDR2 SQIVND (reference sequence). The CDR3 contains 14 residues. CDR3 amino acids: CASSPRDSYYEQYF. The CDR3 DNA follows: TGTGCCAGTAGTCCAAGGGACAGCTACTACGAGCAGTACTTC.

The chain links TRBV4-2 to TRBJ2-3; 9 bases are a match to TRBD2. V gave up 1 base and J gave up 8 bases; unmatched junction bases: 13. Looked up from germline, CDR1 is LGHNA and CDR2 is YNFKEQ. The CDR3 runs to 17 residues. The CDR3 here is CASSQGEAGGGLGTQYF. In DNA form, the CDR3 reads TGTGCCAGCAGCCAAGGGGAGGCGGGGGGGGGTTTGGGTACGCAGTATTTT.

The chain recombines TRBV6-4 with TRBJ2-3; 10 bases align to TRBD2. J gave up 1 base and V 4 bases, and 2 bases lay outside the gene matches. Looked up from germline, CDR1 is MRHNA and CDR2 is SNTAGT. The CDR3 extends over 15 amino acids. The CDR3 nucleotides read TGTGCCAGCAGTGTAGCGGGAGGAGGCACAGATACGCAGTATTTT. It specifies CASSVAGGGTDTQYF.

In DNA form, the CDR3 reads TGTGCCAGCAGTCAAGGACAGGGGGAGACAGATACGCAGTATTTT. It is translated as CASSQGQGETDTQYF. The chain recombines TRBV6-5 with TRBJ2-3; 10 bases are shared with TRBD1. The CDR3 is 15 residues long. Germline values: CDR1 MNHEY, CDR2 SVGAGI. Germline trimming cut 5 bases from V and 3 bases from J; bases unmatched to any gene: 5.

This chain links TRBV6-6 with TRBJ2-7, with D possibly TRBD1 on 8 matching bases. Trimming shortened V by 2 bases and J by 6 bases, and 20 bases separated the two germline ends. Germline loops: CDR1 MNHNY, CDR2 SVGAGI (reference sequence). The CDR3 is 16 residues long. CDR3 DNA sequence: TGTGCCAGCAGTTACCCAACCTCGACAGGGGAGGGCGAGCAGTACTTC. Amino acid sequence: CASSYPTSTGEGEQYF.

The J gene is TRBJ2-7, the V gene TRBV5-1; perhaps TRBD2 as D (6 bases). Between the trimmed V and J ends, which lost 3 bases and 0 bases, there was a span of 13 bases. CDR1 is SGHRS and CDR2 is YFSETQ in the germline V gene. The CDR3 is made up of 15 amino acids. CDR3 region: CASSSVTGSSYEQYF. In nucleotides, the CDR3 is TGCGCCAGCAGCTCGGTTACCGGGAGCTCCTACGAGCAGTACTTC. Using reference TRBV5-1 and TRBJ2-7 for the parts outside the CDR3, the full variable domain is KAGVTQTPRYLIKTRGQQVTLSCSPISGHRSVSWYQQTPGQGLQFLFEYFSETQRNKGNFPGRFSGRQFSNSRSEMNVSTLELGDSALYLCASSSVTGSSYEQYFGPGTRLTVT.

The rearrangement links TRBV6-1 to TRBJ2-5, with a possible D match to TRBD1 (6 bases). Germline-derived CDR1 and CDR2 are MNHNS and SASEGT. The CDR3 consists of 14 residues. The germline V and J ends were trimmed by 0 bases and 5 bases, with 10 bases remaining between them. The CDR3 region is CASSEAWGHETQYF. The CDR3 nucleotides are TGTGCCAGCAGTGAAGCGTGGGGGCACGAGACCCAGTACTTC.

The rearrangement joins TRBV6-1 to TRBJ1-5; TRBD1 matches 7 bases. The CDR3 length is 14 residues. Losses at the gene ends were 5 bases for V and 7 bases for J; bases not matched to a gene: 8. Per germline, CDR1 MNHNS and CDR2 SASEGT. The CDR3 DNA sequence: TGTGCCAGCAGTTTTAGACAGGGTTGGCAGCCCCAGCATTTT. It is translated as CASSFRQGWQPQHF.

There are a few counts of this clone. V gene TRBV30 combines with J gene TRBJ1-1, with a possible D match to TRBD1 (6 bases). The CDR3 loop spans 13 amino acids. Germline lookup yields CDR1 GTSNPN and CDR2 SVGIG (reference sequence). Trimming shortened V by 0 bases and J by 11 bases, and 16 bases separated the two germline ends. CDR3 amino acids: CAWSVGGARVAFF. The CDR3 coding sequence is TGTGCCTGGAGTGTTGGGGGGGCTAGAGTCGCTTTCTTT.

The rearrangement uses TRBV28 and TRBJ1-5; 8 bases are a match to TRBD1. This CDR3 has 13 amino acids. V lost 8 bases to trimming and J lost 11 bases; unmatched junction nucleotides: 11. Germline CDR1 reads MDHEN; CDR2 reads SYDVKM. CDR3 region: CASGVQGGLAQHF. The DNA of the CDR3 is TGTGCCAGCGGGGTACAGGGGGGGTTGGCCCAGCATTTT. Supplemented by reference TRBV28 and TRBJ1-5, the full variable domain reads DVKVTQSSRYLVKRTGEKVFLECVQDMDHENMFWYRQDPGLGLRLIYFSYDVKMKEKGDIPEGYSVSREKKERFSLILESASTNQTSMYLCASGVQGGLAQHFGDGTRLSIL.